Each of the 16 T cell receptor beta chains below was sequenced from the same sample in a study of blood T cell repertoires in COVID-19. Measured with immunoSEQ multiplex PCR; TCRdb has only the in-frame clones, and not every one. This table has some 100,000 clones, around nine tenths appearing once. The sequenced sample consisted of peripheral blood. The source of these receptors is a woman in her seventies with acute or convalescent COVID-19.

V is TRBV6-4 and J is TRBJ2-7; 10 bases match TRBD1. The CDR3 has 13 amino acids. With V trimmed by 4 bases and J by 4 bases, 1 base remained unmatched. From germline, CDR1 is MRHNA and CDR2 SNTAGT. CDR3 sequence reads: CASSGDRGYEQYV. The CDR3 bases are TGTGCCAGCAGTGGGGACAGGGGTTACGAGCAGTACGTC.

The J gene is TRBJ2-1, the V gene TRBV10-1; D might be TRBD1 (6 bases). Deletions cut 4 bases from V and 2 bases from J, with 9 bases between. CDR1 and CDR2 from the germline V gene are WNHNN and SYGVQD (reference sequence). This CDR3 region has 14 residues. CDR3 in DNA: TGCGCCAGCAGTGCGGACAGCACCTACAATGAGCAGTTCTTC. It yields the protein CASSADSTYNEQFF.

The rearrangement uses TRBV10-2 and TRBJ1-1; 8 bases are shared with TRBD1. CDR1 and CDR2 (germline): WSHSY, SAAADI. The CDR3 extends over 14 amino acids. V lost 6 bases to trimming and J lost 0 bases; unmatched junction nucleotides: 3. This CDR3 reads CASRGQEMNTEAFF. The CDR3 nucleotides read TGCGCCAGCAGGGGACAGGAGATGAACACTGAAGCTTTCTTT.

This sequence joins TRBV28 and TRBJ1-5, with TRBD1 matching 7 bases. CDR1 and CDR2 (germline): MDHEN, SYDVKM. With 2 bases clipped from V and 3 bases from J, the junction kept 4 bases outside the gene matches. The CDR3 runs to 15 residues. CDR3 coding DNA: TGTGCCAGCAGTTTAGGGACAGCCTTCAATCAGCCCCAGCATTTT. Translating it yields CASSLGTAFNQPQHF.

This chain connects TRBV10-2 to TRBJ1-5; 11 nucleotides align to TRBD1. Germline loops: CDR1 WSHSY, CDR2 SAAADI. The CDR3 runs to 18 residues. V shed 6 bases, J shed 1 base, and the junction held 11 bases outside the gene matches. The CDR3: CASSLPGQGVFSNQPQHF. CDR3 coding DNA: TGCGCCAGCAGCTTACCGGGACAGGGGGTCTTCAGCAATCAGCCCCAGCATTTT.

This clone turned up a few times. The CDR3 loop is CASRGGSDTEAFF. DNA for the CDR3: TGCGCCAGCAGAGGAGGCTCTGACACTGAAGCTTTCTTT. The V and J genes are TRBV10-1 and TRBJ1-1; D not resolved. This CDR3 has 13 residues. In germline, CDR1 is WNHNN, CDR2 SYGVQD (reference sequence). With 6 bases removed from V and 3 bases from J, the gap between germline ends came to 11 bases.

The rearrangement joins TRBV11-2 to TRBJ1-1; D is perhaps TRBD1 (5 bases). CDR1 is SGHAT and CDR2 is FQNNGV in the germline V gene. The CDR3 is 12 amino acids. V lost 1 base to trimming and J lost 10 bases, with 10 bases between them. CDR3 coding DNA: TGTGCCAGCAGCTTAGTTGGAGGGACAGCTTTCTTT. Translation gives CASSLVGGTAFF.

In its sample, this clone was seen once. The chain joins TRBV19 to TRBJ1-2, with 9 bases matching TRBD1. Germline CDR1 LNHDA, CDR2 SQIVND (reference sequence). V lost 7 bases and J lost 2; bases outside the gene matches: 5. The CDR3 contains 14 residues. CDR3 region: CASTPGQGNYGYTF. In nucleotides, the CDR3 is TGTGCCAGTACCCCCGGACAGGGGAACTATGGCTACACCTTC.

The CDR3 DNA sequence: TGTGCCAGCAGCAAAGCATCTGGACAGGGCTTTGGCGATGAGCAGTTCTTC. This translates into CASSKASGQGFGDEQFF. The chain joins TRBV21-1 to TRBJ2-1; TRBD1, the D gene given by the table, was not confirmed from the DNA. TRBV21-1 is recorded as a pseudogene. The CDR3 totals 17 residues.

This chain connects TRBV5-1 to TRBJ1-6; 9 positions match TRBD1. CDR3 length: 13 amino acids. CDR1 and CDR2 (germline): SGHRS, YFSETQ. The V segment lost 3 bases and the J segment 9 bases; nucleotides outside the gene matches: 1. The chain's CDR3 is CASSWDRVSPLHF. CDR3 DNA sequence: TGCGCCAGCAGCTGGGACAGGGTTTCACCCCTCCACTTT. Variable domain in full (rest from reference TRBV5-1 and TRBJ1-6): KAGVTQTPRYLIKTRGQQVTLSCSPISGHRSVSWYQQTPGQGLQFLFEYFSETQRNKGNFPGRFSGRQFSNSRSEMNVSTLELGDSALYLCASSWDRVSPLHFGNGTRLTVT.

The V call is TRBV19, the J call TRBJ2-7, with TRBD2 as a possible D gene (6 bases). V lost 4 bases to trimming and J lost 0 bases, with 16 bases between them. CDR3 length equals 16 residues. Germline loops: CDR1 LNHDA, CDR2 SQIVND (reference sequence). CDR3 amino acids: CASSTLGGTYSYEQYF. Written as DNA, the CDR3 is TGTGCCAGTAGTACCCTCGGCGGGACCTACTCCTACGAGCAGTACTTC.

This chain joins TRBV24-1 and TRBJ2-5; D possibly corresponds to TRBD2 (6 bases). Trimming pared 4 bases from V and 0 bases from J, leaving 14 bases between. Germline V CDR1 and CDR2: KGHDR, SFDVKD. This CDR3 region has 16 residues. The CDR3 coding sequence is TGTGCCACCAGTGACGGGACTCCTTCGTACCAAGAGACCCAGTACTTC. It encodes CATSDGTPSYQETQYF.

The CDR3 here is CSASLNTEAFF. CDR3 in DNA: TGCAGCGCCTCTTTGAACACTGAAGCTTTCTTT. This chain joins TRBV29-1 and TRBJ1-1, with no clear D. Germline V gene sequence: CDR1 SQVTM, CDR2 ANQGSEA. The CDR3 extends over 11 amino acids. The V end was cut by 7 bases, the J end by 0 bases, with 6 bases between.

The V gene is TRBV28, the J gene TRBJ2-3; 9 bases agree with TRBD2. Germline CDR1 reads MDHEN; CDR2 reads SYDVKM. The V gene end was trimmed by 7 bases and the J gene end by 5 bases; junction bases not matched to a gene: 4. This CDR3 has 13 residues. This CDR3 reads CASKAGGLDTQYF. Here the CDR3 DNA reads TGTGCCAGCAAAGCGGGGGGTCTAGATACGCAGTATTTT.

The rearrangement links TRBV7-2 to TRBJ1-1; tentatively, D is TRBD1 (5 bases). CDR1 and CDR2 (germline): SGHTA, FQGNSA. CDR3 length: 13 amino acids. Deletions cut 5 bases from V and 6 bases from J, with 13 bases between. The CDR3 DNA follows: TGTGCCAGCAGCCCCCGGAGGGGACCTGAAGCTTTCTTT. Translating gives CASSPRRGPEAFF.

The chain uses TRBV30 and TRBJ2-1; 7 bases line up with TRBD2. The CDR3 has 15 residues. CDR1 GTSNPN and CDR2 SVGIG come from the germline V gene (reference sequence). Trimming took 3 bases from V and 8 from J; bases not matched to a gene: 13. As DNA, the CDR3 is TGTGCCTGGAGGGGTGGACTAGGCTTAGGCTATGAGCAGTTCTTC. As protein: CAWRGGLGLGYEQFF.